The entry below describes one T cell receptor (beta chain). Its antigen is still unknown. This sample is part of a study of shared clonotypes between healthy human individuals. Study-level results: Few donors restricted represented genetic and exposure-history diversity.

At the deep level, the assay was run. TCRdb's copy holds only in-frame clones and misses some; the assay was immunoSEQ multiplex PCR. The sample includes approximately 460,000 clones, roughly four fifths of them seen just once. Input material: PBMCs. This TCR was sampled from a woman aged 35 to 49 in good health. Some clones in this sample may be carry-over from other donors' samples.

For the CDR3, the DNA is TGTGCCACCAGCCCCAGGTGGTCCGGGGAGCTGTTTTTT. It specifies CATSPRWSGELFF. The chain joins TRBV15 to TRBJ2-2; D is unclear. Per germline, CDR1 LNHNV and CDR2 YYDKDF (reference sequence). V lost 5 bases and J lost 6, with 10 bases in between. CDR3 length equals 13 residues. The variable domain in full, with the rest retrieved from reference TRBV15 and TRBJ2-2, is DAMVIQNPRYQVTQFGKPVTLSCSQTLNHNVMYWYQQKSSQAPKLLFHYYDKDFNNEADTPDNFQSRRPNTSFCFLDIRSPGLGDTAMYLCATSPRWSGELFFGEGSRLTVL.